The rows below give T cell receptor beta chains drawn from one sample of a study of T cell responses to AZD1222 COVID-19 vaccine. Sequencing used immunoSEQ multiplex PCR; TCRdb keeps in-frame clones, though not all of them. Of around 120,000 clones listed, around 90% are singletons. This specimen consisted of peripheral blood, obtained on day 0 of AZD1222 vaccination. The receptor set was obtained from an adult in good health. Both conserved end residues are part of each CDR3. A clone size is listed for some rows: how often the clone was seen (once, few, many), or a class if it is expanded.

V	size	CDR3
TRBV10-3	few	CAISEVRGGEQFF
TRBV15	NA	CATSRDLGAGYTF
TRBV11-1	NA	CAIRTTSGAGDEQFF
TRBV11-2	NA	CASSSTEGIILEKLFF
TRBV6-1	NA	CASSEVHYDTDTQYF
TRBV29-1	NA	CSVGRDRALGYTF
TRBV4-2	NA	CASSQIGTARFEKLFF
TRBV27	NA	CASSFGRGSQPQHF
TRBV10-3	once	CAISESSGYTEAFF
TRBV6-2/TRBV6-3	NA	CASSLDETQYF
TRBV5-5	NA	CASSAHRGVTYEQYF